The next 4 T cell receptor beta chains were all read from a single sample in a study of blood T cell repertoires in COVID-19. Measured with immunoSEQ multiplex PCR; TCRdb has only the in-frame clones, and not every one. Of some 150,000 clones listed, roughly four fifths are singletons. Sequencing used peripheral blood. The receptors shown here come from an older woman with COVID-19, enrolled during active disease.

The chain carries TRBV19 and TRBJ2-1, with TRBD2 matching over 11 bases. V gave up 5 bases and J gave up 6 bases; unmatched junction bases: 12. The CDR3 consists of 17 residues. In germline, CDR1 is LNHDA, CDR2 SQIVND (reference sequence). This CDR3 reads CASSSPTGLAGGNEQFF. CDR3 bases: TGTGCCAGTAGTTCACCTACGGGCCTAGCGGGAGGCAATGAGCAGTTCTTC.

This chain uses TRBV29-1 with TRBJ1-1; TRBD1 might be the D (6 bases). The CDR3 covers 16 residues. Germline CDR1 SQVTM, CDR2 ANQGSEA. V was cut by 3 bases and J by 0 bases, with 17 bases left in between. The CDR3 coding sequence is TGCAGCGTTGATACCTTGGACAGTCCAATGAACACTGAAGCTTTCTTT. Its translation is CSVDTLDSPMNTEAFF.

The chain uses TRBV11-2 and TRBJ1-1; 7 bases line up with TRBD1. Germline-derived CDR1 and CDR2 are SGHAT and FQNNGV. The CDR3 consists of 14 residues. V lost 3 bases and J lost 5; bases outside the gene matches: 6. CDR3 region: CASSLYQGETEAFF. The CDR3 DNA follows: TGTGCCAGCAGCTTGTATCAGGGGGAGACTGAAGCTTTCTTT.

This clone was counted once. The rearrangement joins TRBV11-3 to TRBJ1-1, with TRBD1 matching over 9 bases. V shed 6 bases, J shed 2 bases, and the junction held 7 bases outside the gene matches. The CDR3 runs 15 residues. Germline assignment: CDR1 SGHNT and CDR2 YENEEA. The CDR3 protein is CASRAGTGTNTEAFF. Here the CDR3 DNA reads TGTGCCAGCAGGGCCGGGACAGGGACTAACACTGAAGCTTTCTTT.